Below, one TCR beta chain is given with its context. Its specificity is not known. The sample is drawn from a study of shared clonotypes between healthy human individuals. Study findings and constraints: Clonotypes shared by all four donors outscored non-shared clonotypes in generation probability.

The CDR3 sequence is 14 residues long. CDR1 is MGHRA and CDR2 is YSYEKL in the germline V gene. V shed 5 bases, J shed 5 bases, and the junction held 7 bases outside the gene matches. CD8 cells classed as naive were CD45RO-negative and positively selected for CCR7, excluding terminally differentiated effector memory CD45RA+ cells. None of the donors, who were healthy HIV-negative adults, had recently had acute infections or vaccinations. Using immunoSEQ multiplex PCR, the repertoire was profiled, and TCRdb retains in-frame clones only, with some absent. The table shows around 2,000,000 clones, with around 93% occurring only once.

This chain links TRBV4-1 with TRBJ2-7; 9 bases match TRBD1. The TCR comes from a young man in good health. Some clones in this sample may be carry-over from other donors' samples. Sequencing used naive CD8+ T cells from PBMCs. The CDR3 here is CASSTRDRVHEQYF. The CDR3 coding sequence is TGCGCCAGCAGCACCCGGGACAGGGTCCACGAGCAGTACTTC.